Below are 21 T cell receptor beta chains sequenced from a single sample in a study of T cells in Graves' hyperthyroidism and ophthalmopathy. RNA transcripts provided the source from which TCR beta CDR3 regions were amplified. The primer set for the first-round RT-PCR of the TCR CDR3 was HTBI. Each CDR3 protein is one row after TCRdb ran MiXCR on the multiplex PCR reads. The sample holds 800,000 or so distinct CDR3 sequences; roughly 40% are singletons and the top ten take roughly 8.3%. The sample taken for sequencing was blood. The receptors stem from a man in his late teens or twenties with Graves' hyperthyroidism.

The V gene is TRBV29-1, the J gene TRBJ2-7, with 8 bases fitting TRBD1. CDR1 SQVTM and CDR2 ANQGSEA come from the germline V gene. This CDR3 region has 11 residues. V was clipped by 1 base and J by 7 bases; unmatched bases: 0. CDR3 bases: TGCAGCGTTGAAGGGACAGGGGAGCAGTACTTC. This gives the protein CSVEGTGEQYF.

This clonotype was seen repeatedly, ten times or more. This chain links TRBV7-3 with TRBJ1-2; TRBD1 is a possible D gene (6 bases). The CDR3 covers 13 residues. The V gene's germline CDR1 is SGHTA and CDR2 FQGTGA. V was trimmed by 2 bases and J by 6 bases, leaving 10 bases between them. CDR3 in amino acids: CASSLRDTDGYTF. Written as DNA, the CDR3 is TGTGCCAGCAGCTTACGGGACACAGATGGCTACACCTTC.

The chain recombines TRBV10-2 with TRBJ1-2; TRBD1 might be the D (5 bases). CDR1 is WSHSY, CDR2 SAAADI, per germline. Trimming left V 7 bases short and J 3 bases short, with 12 bases between. The CDR3 covers 13 residues. CDR3 residues: CASNAQGDYGYTF. The CDR3 nucleotides read TGCGCCAGCAATGCCCAGGGTGACTATGGCTACACCTTC.

This clonotype was seen more than once but under ten times. This sequence joins TRBV12-3 or TRBV12-4 and TRBJ1-3, with D possibly matching TRBD1 (5 bases). CDR3 length: 14 residues. Deletions cut 8 bases from V and 0 bases from J, with 11 bases between. The CDR3: CASLKTDSGNTIYF. CDR3 bases: TGTGCCAGCTTAAAGACAGACTCTGGAAACACCATATATTTT.

This clonotype has a count of ten or more. CDR3 in amino acids: CASSGIQGGKLFF. The CDR3, as DNA: TGTGCCAGCAGTGGGATACAGGGAGGAAAACTGTTTTTT. This rearrangement joins TRBV7-2 to TRBJ1-4, with D possibly matching TRBD1 (6 bases). Germline-derived CDR1 and CDR2 are SGHTA and FQGNSA. Trimming took off 6 bases at V and 10 bases at J, with 15 bases between the two ends. The CDR3 is 13 residues long. The full variable domain, its missing parts supplied by reference TRBV7-2 and TRBJ1-4, is GAGVSQSPSNKVTEKGKDVELRCDPISGHTALYWYRQSLGQGLEFLIYFQGNSAPDKSGLPSDRFSAERTGGSVSTLTIQRTQQEDSAVYLCASSGIQGGKLFFGSGTQLSVL.

Comments on this clonotype: It may be a read error: a sequence one base away is much more abundant. The chain carries TRBV10-3 and TRBJ1-6; 8 nucleotides align to TRBD1. This CDR3 contains 14 residues. Germline V gene sequence: CDR1 ENHRY, CDR2 SYGVKD. V lost 3 bases and J lost 10; bases outside the gene matches: 5. The CDR3 is CAISDRGLESPLHF. The CDR3 region has the DNA TGTGCCATCAGTGACAGGGGGCTCGAATCACCCCTCCACTTT.

This clonotype has at least ten counts. The rearrangement uses TRBV7-9 and TRBJ1-1; no clear D gene. Trimming cost V 1 base and J 4 bases, with 10 bases left between them. CDR1 and CDR2 from the germline V gene are SEHNR and FQNEAQ (reference sequence). The CDR3 spans 14 residues. The CDR3 is CASSLEGSGTEAFF. CDR3 DNA: TGTGCCAGCAGCTTAGAAGGGAGTGGCACTGAAGCTTTCTTT.

This clonotype was detected only a few times. The J gene is TRBJ2-2, the V gene TRBV5-6; D is uncertain. Trimming took 1 base from V and 0 from J, leaving 7 bases between them. The length of the CDR3 is 15 residues. Germline CDR1 and CDR2: SGHDT and YYEEEE. The CDR3 bases are TGTGCCAGCAGCTTGACACCCGCGAACACCGGGGAGCTGTTTTTT. This codes for CASSLTPANTGELFF.

The V gene is TRBV10-3, the J gene TRBJ1-5; TRBD1 matches 8 bases. Trimming at V came to 3 bases and at J to 5 bases, leaving 3 bases not matched to a gene. This CDR3 has 14 residues. CDR1 and CDR2 from the germline V gene are ENHRY and SYGVKD. CDR3: CAISDRGQDQPQHF. The CDR3 DNA reads as TGTGCCATCAGTGACAGGGGGCAAGATCAGCCCCAGCATTTT.

In regard to this clonotype: An end of the junction differs from the germline gene, which may be a read error. V gene TRBV12-3 or TRBV12-4 combines with J gene TRBJ1-1; D is perhaps TRBD1 (5 bases). The length of the CDR3 is 11 residues. The CDR3 DNA reads TGTGCCAGCACCCTTAATTCGGGGCCTCGATTT. Amino acids: CASTLNSGPRF.

The J gene is TRBJ2-7, the V gene TRBV7-2, with 7 bases matching TRBD1. The J segment lost 3 bases and the V segment lost 11 bases, leaving 4 bases of the junction unmatched. Germline lookup yields CDR1 SGHTA and CDR2 FQGNSA. The CDR3 loop spans 11 amino acids. CDR3 DNA: TGTGCCCCCGGGACAGACTACGAGCAGTACTTC. It translates to CAPGTDYEQYF. The variable domain in full, completed from reference TRBV7-2 and TRBJ2-7, reads GAGVSQSPSNKVTEKGKDVELRCDPISGHTALYWYRQSLGQGLEFLIYFQGNSAPDKSGLPSDRFSAERTGGSVSTLTIQRTQQEDSAVYLCAPGTDYEQYFGPGTRLTVT.

This clonotype was seen only a few times. The chain carries TRBV12-3 or TRBV12-4 and TRBJ2-7; D might be TRBD2 (5 bases). CDR3 length: 14 amino acids. V was cut by 4 bases and J by 5 bases, with 15 bases left in between. The DNA of the CDR3 is TGTGCCAGCAGTTGGAACGGGATTGATGACGAGCAGTACTTC. Translation gives CASSWNGIDDEQYF.

This clonotype was recorded many times. The chain recombines TRBV29-1 with TRBJ1-1; 11 bases line up with TRBD1. V dropped 8 bases and J dropped 4; count of bases not matched to a gene: 9. Per germline, CDR1 SQVTM and CDR2 ANQGSEA. This CDR3 is 14 amino acids long. The CDR3 DNA is TGCAGCACTGGGACAGGGGGTTTTGGCACTGAAGCTTTCTTT. It specifies CSTGTGGFGTEAFF.

This clonotype was recorded at least ten times. The rearrangement joins TRBV29-1 to TRBJ2-5; no clear D. Trimming took 4 bases from V and 1 from J, leaving 13 bases between them. CDR1 is SQVTM and CDR2 is ANQGSEA in the germline V gene. This CDR3 is built from 14 residues. The CDR3, as DNA: TGCAGCGTTGGGGTAGGGATACTCCAAGAGACCCAGTACTTC. It is translated as CSVGVGILQETQYF. Full variable domain (remainder filled in from reference TRBV29-1 and TRBJ2-5): SAVISQKPSRDICQRGTSLTIQCQVDSQVTMMFWYRQQPGQSLTLIATANQGSEATYESGFVIDKFPISRPNLTFSTLTVSNMSPEDSSIYLCSVGVGILQETQYFGPGTRLLVL.

A remark on this clonotype: This may be a read error, as it is one base from a much larger clone. The V gene is TRBV15, the J gene TRBJ1-5, with 10 positions matching TRBD1. The CDR3 spans 17 residues. J lost 1 base, V lost 5 bases, and 8 bases had no gene match. Germline-derived CDR1 and CDR2 are LNHNV and YYDKDF (reference sequence). The CDR3 sequence is CATSGWTGGKSNQPQHF. CDR3 in DNA: TGTGCCACCAGCGGCTGGACAGGGGGAAAAAGCAATCAGCCCCAGCATTTT. The full variable domain, rest sourced from reference TRBV15 and TRBJ1-5, is DAMVIQNPRYQVTQFGKPVTLSCSQTLNHNVMYWYQQKSSQAPKLLFHYYDKDFNNEADTPDNFQSRRPNTSFCFLDIRSPGLGDTAMYLCATSGWTGGKSNQPQHFGDGTRLSIL.

This clonotype was seen repeatedly, ten times or more. The genes are TRBV5-1 and TRBJ2-7; D possibly matches TRBD1 or TRBD2 (5 bases each). V was clipped by 0 bases and J by 3 bases, with 10 bases between them. Germline CDR1 and CDR2: SGHRS and YFSETQ. CDR3 length equals 14 residues. The chain's CDR3 is CASSLGDGIYEQYF. The CDR3, as DNA: TGCGCCAGCAGCTTGGGGGACGGAATCTACGAGCAGTACTTC.

Many counts were recorded for this clonotype. The rearrangement joins TRBV7-8 to TRBJ2-7, with D perhaps matching TRBD1 (5 bases). V was pared by 3 bases and J by 5 bases, with 8 bases between. Germline CDR1 SGHVS, CDR2 FQNEAQ. The CDR3 extends over 12 amino acids. The CDR3 region is CASSFPRDEQYF. The DNA of the CDR3 is TGTGCCAGCAGCTTTCCCAGGGACGAGCAGTACTTC.

This sequence joins TRBV9 and TRBJ2-7, with 14 nucleotides matching TRBD2. Trimming took 4 bases from V and 6 from J; bases not matched to a gene: 6. Germline CDR1 and CDR2: SGDLS and YYNGEE. The CDR3 loop spans 15 amino acids. CDR3 region: CASSPGTSGGFEQYF. The CDR3 DNA reads TGTGCCAGCAGCCCGGGGACTAGCGGGGGATTCGAGCAGTACTTC.

The chain links TRBV7-3 to TRBJ1-1; D gene unclear. The germline V gene encodes CDR1 SGHTA and CDR2 FQGTGA. The V end lost 8 bases, the J end lost 3 bases, and 16 bases lay between the germline ends. The CDR3 has 14 residues. CDR3 sequence: CASLVDGGDTEAFF. The CDR3 DNA follows: TGTGCCAGCTTGGTCGACGGCGGAGACACTGAAGCTTTCTTT.

This clonotype was seen repeatedly, ten times or more. The chain recombines TRBV20-1 with TRBJ1-6; maybe TRBD1 (6 bases). This CDR3 has 15 residues. V dropped 3 bases and J dropped 9 bases, with 18 bases sitting between them. The V gene's germline CDR1 is DFQATT and CDR2 SNEGSKA (reference sequence). Here the CDR3 reads CSARAPGAASSPLHF. CDR3 DNA sequence: TGCAGTGCTAGGGCCCCAGGGGCGGCAAGTTCACCCCTCCACTTT.

This clonotype was counted only a few times. The chain links TRBV14 to TRBJ2-7; D gene uncertain. The CDR3 length is 13 residues. Germline V gives CDR1 SGHDN, CDR2 FVKESK. Trimming left V 0 bases short and J 5 bases short, with 8 bases between. CDR3 sequence: CASSQDLGNEQYF. As DNA, the CDR3 is TGTGCCAGCAGCCAAGATTTGGGAAACGAGCAGTACTTC.